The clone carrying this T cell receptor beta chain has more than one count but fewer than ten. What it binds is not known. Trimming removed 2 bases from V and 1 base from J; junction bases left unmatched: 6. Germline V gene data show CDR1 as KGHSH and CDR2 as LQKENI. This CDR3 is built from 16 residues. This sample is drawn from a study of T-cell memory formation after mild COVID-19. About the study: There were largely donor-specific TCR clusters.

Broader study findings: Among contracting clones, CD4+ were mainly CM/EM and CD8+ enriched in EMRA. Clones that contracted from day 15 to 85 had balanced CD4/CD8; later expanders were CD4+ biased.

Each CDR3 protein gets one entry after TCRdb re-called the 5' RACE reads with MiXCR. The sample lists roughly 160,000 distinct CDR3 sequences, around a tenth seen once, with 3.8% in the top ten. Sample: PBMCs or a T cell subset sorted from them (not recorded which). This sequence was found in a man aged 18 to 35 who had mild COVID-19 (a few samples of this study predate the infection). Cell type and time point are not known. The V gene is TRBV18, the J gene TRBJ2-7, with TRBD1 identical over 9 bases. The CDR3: CASSPKTGTGSYEQYF. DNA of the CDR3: TGTGCCAGCTCACCAAAAACCGGGACAGGGTCCTACGAGCAGTACTTC.